These T cell receptor beta chains were read from a single sample in a study of breast tumors, draining lymph nodes, adjacent tissues. TCRdb ran MiXCR on the multiplex PCR reads and lists one entry per CDR3 protein. This table holds about 230,000 distinct CDR3 sequences, 32% found once. Sequencing was done on a sample of axillary lymph node tissue. The receptors here all came from a female donor with breast cancer. Some clones in this sample may be carry-over from other donors' samples. The CDR3 runs from the conserved cysteine through the conserved F or W.

length	V	J	CDR3
15	TRBV12-3/TRBV12-4	TRBJ2-5	CASSFSSGGAETQYF
13	TRBV5-4	TRBJ1-5	CASSAAGIGPQHF
20	TRBV20-1	TRBJ2-1	CSAPEGGTSGRWYKNNEQFF
12	TRBV15	TRBJ2-2	CATSSYTGELFF
12	TRBV30	TRBJ1-6	CARGTDQSPLHF
14	TRBV6-5	TRBJ1-6	CASTPGQGTSPLHF
14	TRBV2	TRBJ2-7	CASSASNDNYEQYF
17	TRBV5-1	TRBJ1-2	CASSLGRVSTGNYGYTF
16	TRBV6-5	TRBJ2-5	CASSYSMAGGFETQYF
13	TRBV5-1	TRBJ1-2	CASSLVDGFGYTF
12	TRBV20-1	TRBJ1-6	CSALGGGSPLHF
15	TRBV7-2	TRBJ2-5	CASSLAGLGQETQHF
13	TRBV11-2	TRBJ1-4	CASFGPNSGKLFF
16	TRBV9	TRBJ2-1	CASSPQTSGRNNEQFF
15	TRBV10-1	TRBJ2-1	CASSVGLAGYNEQFF
13	TRBV14	TRBJ1-6	CASSAGLGRSLHF
12	TRBV12-3/TRBV12-4	TRBJ2-1	CASSFWGNEQFF
14	TRBV6-5	TRBJ1-5	CASRSTGESQPQHF
15	TRBV4-3	TRBJ2-3	CASSHVAGGTDTQYF
17	TRBV11-2	TRBJ1-3	CASSFVSGRLSGNTIYF
15	TRBV12-3/TRBV12-4	TRBJ2-5	CASSFTQGGKKTQYF
14	TRBV20-1	TRBJ2-3	CSARGSASTDTQYF
14	TRBV7-8	TRBJ2-1	CASSLHTGEYEQFF
19	TRBV9	TRBJ2-6	CASSPQTGGAPTGANVLTF
15	TRBV12-3/TRBV12-4	TRBJ2-5	CASSSSTSRGETQYF
16	TRBV4-3	TRBJ2-3	CASSRVVGGPPDTQYF
15	TRBV5-1	TRBJ1-4	CASSFRGGVKEKLFF
19	TRBV9	TRBJ2-5	CASSVGIGGTSGFQETQYF
13	TRBV20-1	TRBJ2-5	CSARRGGQETQYF
17	TRBV18	TRBJ2-7	CASSPFEGLASSYEQYF
13	TRBV20-1	TRBJ2-5	CSAIGGTQETQYF
15	TRBV5-1	TRBJ2-1	CASSLGLATYNEQFF
11	TRBV7-3	TRBJ1-2	CASSLTGGYTF
14	TRBV5-1	TRBJ2-7	CASSLAWTEGEQYF
16	TRBV30	TRBJ1-5	CAWSIGGALSNQPQHF
15	TRBV20-1	TRBJ2-3	CSARTHVLLTDTQYF
12	TRBV28	TRBJ1-2	CASSLNEGGYTF
14	TRBV20-1	TRBJ2-1	CSAEIPGLDNEQFF
14	TRBV20-1	TRBJ2-1	CSAREVGLYNEQFF
16	TRBV12-3/TRBV12-4	TRBJ2-3	CASRGTSRMRTDTQYF
15	TRBV5-1	TRBJ2-1	CASSRSGKLSNEQFF
15	TRBV12-3/TRBV12-4	TRBJ2-2	CASSSSGRATGELFF
18	TRBV9	TRBJ2-3	CASSVAYSLAGSTDTQYF
17	TRBV7-2	TRBJ2-5	CASSPVGGYGRQETQYF
13	TRBV12-5	TRBJ1-6	CASGSQVGSPLHF
16	TRBV7-2	TRBJ2-7	CASSSYLLAGGREQYF
14	TRBV9	TRBJ1-6	CASARTGANSPLHF
15	TRBV5-6	TRBJ2-1	CASSLGVLEYNEQFF
15	TRBV7-8	TRBJ1-5	CASSLVLGGNQPQHF
15	TRBV24-1	TRBJ2-1	CATSDWGRTYNEQFF
17	TRBV9	TRBJ1-4	CASSVGALGLKGEKLFF
14	TRBV27	TRBJ2-5	CASSHAGVAETQYF
14	TRBV24-1	TRBJ2-1	CATSAASLYNEQFF
13	TRBV27	TRBJ2-1	CASSHGGGNEQFF
15	TRBV19	TRBJ2-2	CASNPGGGVAGELFF
21	TRBV12-3/TRBV12-4	TRBJ2-2	CASSSHGTGLAGMRGTGELFF
14	TRBV27	TRBJ2-7	CASSSSENLYEQYF